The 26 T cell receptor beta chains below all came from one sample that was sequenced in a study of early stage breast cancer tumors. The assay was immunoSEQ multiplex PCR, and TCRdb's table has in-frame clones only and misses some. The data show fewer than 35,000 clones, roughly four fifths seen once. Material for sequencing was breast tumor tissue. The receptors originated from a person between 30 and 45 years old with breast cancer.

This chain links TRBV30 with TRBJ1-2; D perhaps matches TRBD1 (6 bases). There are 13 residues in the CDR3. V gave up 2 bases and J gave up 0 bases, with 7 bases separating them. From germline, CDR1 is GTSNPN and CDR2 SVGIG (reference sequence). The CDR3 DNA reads TGTGCCTGGAGTCGGACAGCTAACTATGGCTACACCTTC. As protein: CAWSRTANYGYTF.

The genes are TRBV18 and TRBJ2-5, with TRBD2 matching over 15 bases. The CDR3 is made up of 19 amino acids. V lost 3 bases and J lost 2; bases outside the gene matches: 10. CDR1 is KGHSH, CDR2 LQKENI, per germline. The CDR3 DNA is TGTGCCAGCTCACCTCAACCGGGACTAGCGGGAGGACAACAAGAGACCCAGTACTTC. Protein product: CASSPQPGLAGGQQETQYF.

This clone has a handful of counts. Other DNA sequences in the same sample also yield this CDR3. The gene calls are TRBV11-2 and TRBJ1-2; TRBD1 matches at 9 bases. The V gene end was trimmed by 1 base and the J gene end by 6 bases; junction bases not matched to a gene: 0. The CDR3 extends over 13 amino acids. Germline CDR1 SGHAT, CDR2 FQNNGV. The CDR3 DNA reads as TGTGCCAGCAGCTTAGGGACAGGGGATGGCTACACCTTC. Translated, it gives CASSLGTGDGYTF.

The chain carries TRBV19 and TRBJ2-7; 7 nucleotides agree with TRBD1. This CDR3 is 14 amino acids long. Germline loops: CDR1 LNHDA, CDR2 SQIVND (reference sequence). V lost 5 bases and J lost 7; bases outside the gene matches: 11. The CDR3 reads CASSVGQAQGEQYF. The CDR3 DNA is TGTGCCAGTAGTGTCGGACAGGCTCAAGGGGAGCAGTACTTC. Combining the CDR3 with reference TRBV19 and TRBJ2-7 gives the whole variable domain DGGITQSPKYLFRKEGQNVTLSCEQNLNHDAMYWYRQDPGQGLRLIYYSQIVNDFQKGDIAEGYSVSREKKESFPLTVTSAQKNPTAFYLCASSVGQAQGEQYFGPGTRLTVT.

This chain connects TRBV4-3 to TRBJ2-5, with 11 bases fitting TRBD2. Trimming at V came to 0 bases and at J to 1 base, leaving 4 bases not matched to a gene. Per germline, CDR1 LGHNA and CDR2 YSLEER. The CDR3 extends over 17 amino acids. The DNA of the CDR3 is TGCGCCAGCAGCCAAGAAACAACTAGCGGGAGCCAAGAGACCCAGTACTTC. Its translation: CASSQETTSGSQETQYF.

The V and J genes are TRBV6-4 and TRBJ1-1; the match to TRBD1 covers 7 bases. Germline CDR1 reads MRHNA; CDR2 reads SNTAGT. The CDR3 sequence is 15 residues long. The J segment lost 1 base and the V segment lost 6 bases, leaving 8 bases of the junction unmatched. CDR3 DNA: TGTGCCAGCAGAATGACAGGGAGAGAGAACACTGAAGCTTTCTTT. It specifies CASRMTGRENTEAFF.

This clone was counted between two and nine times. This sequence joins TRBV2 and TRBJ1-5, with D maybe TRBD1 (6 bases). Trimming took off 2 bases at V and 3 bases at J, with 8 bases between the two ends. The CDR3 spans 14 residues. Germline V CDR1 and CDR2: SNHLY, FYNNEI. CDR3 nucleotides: TGTGCCAGCAGTGAACAGGGGATCAATCAGCCCCAGCATTTT. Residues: CASSEQGINQPQHF.

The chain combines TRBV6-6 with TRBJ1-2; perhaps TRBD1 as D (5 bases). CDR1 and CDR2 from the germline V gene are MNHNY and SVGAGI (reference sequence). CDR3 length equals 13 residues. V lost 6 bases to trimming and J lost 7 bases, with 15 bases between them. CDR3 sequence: CASRFQDKTGYTF. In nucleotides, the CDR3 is TGTGCCAGCAGATTTCAGGACAAAACTGGCTACACCTTC.

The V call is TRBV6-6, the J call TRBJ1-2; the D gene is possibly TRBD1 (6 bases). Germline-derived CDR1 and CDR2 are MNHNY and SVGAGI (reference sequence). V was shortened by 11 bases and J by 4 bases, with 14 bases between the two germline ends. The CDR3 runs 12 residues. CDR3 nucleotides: TGTGCCGTAGGGGGTTCTTTCTATGGCTACACCTTC. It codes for CAVGGSFYGYTF.

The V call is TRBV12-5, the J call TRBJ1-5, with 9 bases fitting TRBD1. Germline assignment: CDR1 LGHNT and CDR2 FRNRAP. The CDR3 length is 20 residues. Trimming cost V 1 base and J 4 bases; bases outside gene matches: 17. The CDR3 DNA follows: TGTGCTAGTGGTTTGGAATGGGGACAGGGCCTCACTATAGGGAATCAGCCCCAGCATTTT. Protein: CASGLEWGQGLTIGNQPQHF. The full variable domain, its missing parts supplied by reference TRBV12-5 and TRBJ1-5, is DARVTQTPRHKVTEMGQEVTMRCQPILGHNTVFWYRQTMMQGLELLAYFRNRAPLDDSGMPKDRFSAEMPDATLATLKIQPSEPRDSAVYFCASGLEWGQGLTIGNQPQHFGDGTRLSIL.

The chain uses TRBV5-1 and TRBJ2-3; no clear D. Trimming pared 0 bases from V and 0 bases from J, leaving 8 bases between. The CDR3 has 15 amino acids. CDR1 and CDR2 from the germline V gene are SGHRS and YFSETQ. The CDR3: CASSLGSWSTDTQYF. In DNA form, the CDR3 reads TGCGCCAGCAGCTTGGGGTCGTGGAGCACAGATACGCAGTATTTT.

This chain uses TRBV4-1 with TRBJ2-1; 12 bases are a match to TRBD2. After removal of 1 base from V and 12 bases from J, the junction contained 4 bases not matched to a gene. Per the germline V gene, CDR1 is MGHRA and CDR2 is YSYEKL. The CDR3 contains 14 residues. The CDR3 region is CASSQGLAGVGQFF. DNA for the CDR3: TGCGCCAGCAGCCAAGGACTAGCGGGAGTCGGGCAGTTCTTC.

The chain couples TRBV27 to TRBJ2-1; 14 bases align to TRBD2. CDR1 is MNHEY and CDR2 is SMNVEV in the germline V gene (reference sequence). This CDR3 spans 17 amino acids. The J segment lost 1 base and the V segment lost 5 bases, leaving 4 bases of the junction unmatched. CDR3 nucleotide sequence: TGTGCCAGCAGTCCGGGACTAGCGGGAGTTTCCTACAATGAGCAGTTCTTC. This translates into CASSPGLAGVSYNEQFF.

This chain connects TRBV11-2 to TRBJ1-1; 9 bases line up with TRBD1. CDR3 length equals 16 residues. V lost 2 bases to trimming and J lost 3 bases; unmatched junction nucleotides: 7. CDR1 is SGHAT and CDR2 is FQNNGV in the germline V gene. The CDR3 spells CASSLRAGTGYTEAFF. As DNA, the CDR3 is TGTGCCAGCAGCTTACGGGCCGGGACAGGGTACACTGAAGCTTTCTTT.

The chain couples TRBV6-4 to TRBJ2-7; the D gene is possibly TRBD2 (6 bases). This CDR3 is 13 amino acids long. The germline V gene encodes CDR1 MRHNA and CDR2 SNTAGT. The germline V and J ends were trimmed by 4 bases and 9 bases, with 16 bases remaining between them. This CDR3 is CASSVLQGGPQYF. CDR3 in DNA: TGTGCCAGCAGTGTCCTCCAGGGAGGACCGCAGTACTTC.

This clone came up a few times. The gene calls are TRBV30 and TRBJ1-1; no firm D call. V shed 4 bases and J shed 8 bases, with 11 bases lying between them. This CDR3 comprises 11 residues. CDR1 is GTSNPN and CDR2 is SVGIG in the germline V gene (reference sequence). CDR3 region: CAWTPAREAFF. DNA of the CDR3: TGTGCCTGGACCCCGGCACGAGAAGCTTTCTTT.

CDR3 region: CASRAGQGVNYGYTF. DNA for the CDR3: TGTGCCAGCAGGGCCGGACAGGGGGTTAACTATGGCTACACCTTC. The chain carries TRBV6-5 and TRBJ1-2; 10 bases map to TRBD1. Germline CDR1 reads MNHEY; CDR2 reads SVGAGI. Germline trimming cut 6 bases from V and 1 base from J; bases unmatched to any gene: 5. CDR3 size: 15 residues.

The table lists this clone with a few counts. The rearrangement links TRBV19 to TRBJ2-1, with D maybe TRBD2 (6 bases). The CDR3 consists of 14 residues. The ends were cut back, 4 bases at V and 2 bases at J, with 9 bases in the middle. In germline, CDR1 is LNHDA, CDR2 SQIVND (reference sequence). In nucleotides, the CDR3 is TGTGCCAGTAGTACGGTAGCGGCCTACAATGAGCAGTTCTTC. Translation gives CASSTVAAYNEQFF.

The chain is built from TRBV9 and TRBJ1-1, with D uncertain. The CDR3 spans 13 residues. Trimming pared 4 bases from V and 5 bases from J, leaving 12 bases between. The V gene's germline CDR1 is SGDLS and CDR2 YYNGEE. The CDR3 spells CASSPLDSTEAFF. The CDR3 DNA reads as TGTGCCAGCAGCCCATTAGACTCGACTGAAGCTTTCTTT. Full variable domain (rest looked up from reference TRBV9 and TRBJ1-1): DSGVTQTPKHLITATGQRVTLRCSPRSGDLSVYWYQQSLDQGLQFLIQYYNGEERAKGNILERFSAQQFPDLHSELNLSSLELGDSALYFCASSPLDSTEAFFGQGTRLTVV.

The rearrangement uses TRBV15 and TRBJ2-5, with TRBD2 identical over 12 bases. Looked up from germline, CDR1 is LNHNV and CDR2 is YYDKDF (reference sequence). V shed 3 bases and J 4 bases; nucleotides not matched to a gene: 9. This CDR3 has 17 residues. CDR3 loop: CATSRSLAGGPGETQYF. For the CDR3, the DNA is TGTGCCACCAGCAGGTCCCTAGCGGGAGGGCCGGGAGAGACCCAGTACTTC.

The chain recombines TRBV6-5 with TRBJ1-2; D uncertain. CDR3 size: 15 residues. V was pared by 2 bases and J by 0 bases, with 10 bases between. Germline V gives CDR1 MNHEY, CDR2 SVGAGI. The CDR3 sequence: CASSYAVPANYGYTF. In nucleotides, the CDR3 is TGTGCCAGCAGTTACGCGGTGCCAGCTAACTATGGCTACACCTTC.

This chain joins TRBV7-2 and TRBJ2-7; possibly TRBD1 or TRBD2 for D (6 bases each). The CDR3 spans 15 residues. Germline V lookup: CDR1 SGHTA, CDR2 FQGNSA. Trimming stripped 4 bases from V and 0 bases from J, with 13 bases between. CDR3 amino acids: CASSSRGEGSYEQYF. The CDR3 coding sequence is TGTGCCAGCAGCTCTAGGGGGGAAGGCTCCTACGAGCAGTACTTC.

The CDR3, as DNA: TGTGCCAGCAGTGAATTGGGCAGATCTTACACTGAAGCTTTCTTT. It is translated as CASSELGRSYTEAFF. The J gene is TRBJ1-1, the V gene TRBV25-1, with D unresolved. V lost 1 base and J 3 bases, leaving 12 bases between the germline ends. CDR1 and CDR2 (germline): MGHDK, SYGVNS. The CDR3 runs to 15 residues. The full variable domain, rest sourced from reference TRBV25-1 and TRBJ1-1, is EADIYQTPRYLVIGTGKKITLECSQTMGHDKMYWYQQDPGMELHLIHYSYGVNSTEKGDLSSESTVSRIRTEHFPLTLESARPSHTSQYLCASSELGRSYTEAFFGQGTRLTVV.

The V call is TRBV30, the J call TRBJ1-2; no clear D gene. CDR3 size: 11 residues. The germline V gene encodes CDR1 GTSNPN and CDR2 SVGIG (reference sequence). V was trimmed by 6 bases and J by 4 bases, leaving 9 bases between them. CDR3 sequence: CACNKLYGYTF. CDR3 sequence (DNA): TGTGCCTGTAACAAACTCTATGGCTACACCTTC.

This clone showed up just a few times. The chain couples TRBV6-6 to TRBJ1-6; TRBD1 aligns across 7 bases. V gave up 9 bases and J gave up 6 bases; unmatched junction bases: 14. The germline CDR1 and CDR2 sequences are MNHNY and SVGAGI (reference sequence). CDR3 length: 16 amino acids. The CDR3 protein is CASQRGRDRPNSPLHF. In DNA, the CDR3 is TGTGCCAGTCAGAGAGGACGGGACAGACCTAATTCACCCCTCCACTTT.

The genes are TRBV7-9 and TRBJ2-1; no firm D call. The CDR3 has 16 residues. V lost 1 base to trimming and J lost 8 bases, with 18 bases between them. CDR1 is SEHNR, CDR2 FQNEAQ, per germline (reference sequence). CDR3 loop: CASSLVPAGITHEQFF. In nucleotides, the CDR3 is TGTGCCAGCAGCTTAGTCCCAGCTGGTATTACTCATGAGCAGTTCTTC.